One sample yielded the 14 T cell receptor beta chains listed below, sequenced in a study of T cell responses to AZD1222 COVID-19 vaccine. Data came from immunoSEQ multiplex PCR; TCRdb stores just in-frame clones and leaves some out. The sample has 85,000 to 100,000 clones, 85% to 90% seen once. This specimen consisted of peripheral blood, obtained on day 0 of AZD1222 vaccination. These receptors were obtained from an adult in good health.

The genes are TRBV12-3 or TRBV12-4 and TRBJ1-1, with 8 bases fitting TRBD1. The ends lost 7 bases at V and 8 bases at J; junction bases unmatched: 6. This CDR3 is built from 12 residues. The CDR3 region is CASTVTGVEAFF. In DNA form, the CDR3 reads TGTGCCAGCACCGTGACAGGGGTGGAAGCTTTCTTT.

V gene TRBV4-1 combines with J gene TRBJ1-2; D is perhaps TRBD1 (5 bases). CDR3 length: 16 residues. CDR1 and CDR2 from the germline V gene are MGHRA and YSYEKL. Trimming pared 0 bases from V and 4 bases from J, leaving 15 bases between. The chain's CDR3 is CASSQDAAAGTYGYTF. The CDR3 nucleotides read TGCGCCAGCAGCCAAGATGCTGCCGCGGGGACCTATGGCTACACCTTC.

This chain joins TRBV6-5 and TRBJ1-3; D ambiguous. CDR3 size: 14 residues. Between the trimmed V and J ends, which lost 8 bases and 0 bases, there was a span of 11 bases. The germline CDR1 and CDR2 sequences are MNHEY and SVGAGI. DNA for the CDR3: TGTGCCAGCGCTGACGGAGGCTCTGGAAACACCATATATTTT. This gives the protein CASADGGSGNTIYF.

The chain has TRBV3-1 (or the pseudogene TRBV3-2) and TRBJ2-7; the match to TRBD1 covers 7 bases. The CDR3 covers 15 residues. Germline CDR1 is LGHDT and CDR2 is YNNKEL (reference sequence). The V gene end was trimmed by 4 bases and the J gene end by 0 bases; junction bases not matched to a gene: 6. This CDR3 reads CASSLSAGGSYEQYF. In nucleotides, the CDR3 is TGTGCCAGCAGCCTCTCGGCAGGGGGCTCCTACGAGCAGTACTTC.

The genes are TRBV10-2 and TRBJ2-7, with D perhaps given as TRBD1 or TRBD2 (5 bases each). The CDR3 is 15 residues long. The germline gives CDR1 WSHSY, CDR2 SAAADI. V dropped 3 bases and J dropped 2 bases, with 14 bases sitting between them. The CDR3 reads CASSEGGGNTYEQYF. The CDR3, as DNA: TGCGCCAGCAGTGAAGGTGGGGGAAATACCTACGAGCAGTACTTC.

J is TRBJ1-6 and V is TRBV7-2; a weak D match, TRBD1 (6 bases). The CDR3 sequence is 15 residues long. Germline lookup yields CDR1 SGHTA and CDR2 FQGNSA. Deletions cut 5 bases from V and 3 bases from J, with 11 bases between. The CDR3 nucleotides are TGTGCCAGCAGCCCCAGGGGTAACTATAATTCACCCCTCCACTTT. Its translation: CASSPRGNYNSPLHF.

The rearrangement joins TRBV7-9 to TRBJ1-1; D gene ambiguous. Trimming took off 5 bases at V and 1 base at J, with 14 bases between the two ends. Per the germline V gene, CDR1 is SEHNR and CDR2 is FQNEAQ (reference sequence). The CDR3 is 15 residues long. In DNA, the CDR3 is TGTGCCAGCAGCGGACGACAAAGAGGGAACACTGAAGCTTTCTTT. Its protein is CASSGRQRGNTEAFF.

Note on this clone: This CDR3 is also generated by other DNA sequences in the sample. The V and J genes are TRBV15 and TRBJ2-5; D possibly corresponds to TRBD1 (5 bases). The CDR3 is 14 residues long. V lost 0 bases to trimming and J lost 4 bases, with 9 bases between them. CDR1 is LNHNV and CDR2 is YYDKDF in the germline V gene (reference sequence). The CDR3 reads CATSRDRGRETQYF. In DNA form, the CDR3 reads TGTGCCACCAGCAGAGATAGGGGCAGAGAGACCCAGTACTTC.

The rearrangement joins TRBV2 to TRBJ1-1; no definite D call. V gave up 7 bases and J gave up 5 bases, with 14 bases separating them. The CDR3 loop spans 13 amino acids. CDR1 and CDR2 (germline): SNHLY, FYNNEI. CDR3 nucleotide sequence: TGTGCCAGCACCAAGGAAGGGAGAACTGAAGCTTTCTTT. As protein: CASTKEGRTEAFF.

V usage is TRBV19 and J usage is TRBJ1-5; possible D gene TRBD1, 5 bases. The ends were cut back, 1 base at V and 2 bases at J, with 12 bases in the middle. CDR1 LNHDA and CDR2 SQIVND come from the germline V gene (reference sequence). CDR3 length: 16 amino acids. CDR3 nucleotide sequence: TGTGCCAGTAGTATAGCCAGGGTACTTGGCAATCAGCCCCAGCATTTT. Amino acids: CASSIARVLGNQPQHF. The variable domain in full, completed from reference TRBV19 and TRBJ1-5, reads DGGITQSPKYLFRKEGQNVTLSCEQNLNHDAMYWYRQDPGQGLRLIYYSQIVNDFQKGDIAEGYSVSREKKESFPLTVTSAQKNPTAFYLCASSIARVLGNQPQHFGDGTRLSIL.

The chain has TRBV5-5 and TRBJ2-6; D ambiguous. Trimming stripped 0 bases from V and 0 bases from J, with 10 bases between. The CDR3 loop spans 17 amino acids. Per the germline V gene, CDR1 is SGHKS and CDR2 is YYEKEE (reference sequence). As DNA, the CDR3 is TGTGCCAGCAGCTTGGTCGGAACATTCTCTGGGGCCAACGTCCTGACTTTC. Amino acids: CASSLVGTFSGANVLTF.

This chain links TRBV28 with TRBJ2-3, with 9 bases fitting TRBD2. This CDR3 comprises 17 residues. Trimming cost V 5 bases and J 2 bases; bases outside gene matches: 11. Germline CDR1 reads MDHEN; CDR2 reads SYDVKM. In DNA form, the CDR3 reads TGTGCCAGCAGTATAGCCGGGACTAGCTACACCACAGATACGCAGTATTTT. Encoded protein: CASSIAGTSYTTDTQYF.

The rearrangement joins TRBV11-3 to TRBJ2-7; 8 bases align to TRBD2. The V segment lost 4 bases and the J segment 3 bases; nucleotides outside the gene matches: 11. The CDR3 spans 16 residues. Looked up from germline, CDR1 is SGHNT and CDR2 is YENEEA. CDR3 loop: CASSSKSAGARYEQYF. DNA for the CDR3: TGTGCCAGCAGCTCAAAATCAGCGGGAGCCCGCTACGAGCAGTACTTC.

The chain recombines TRBV14 with TRBJ1-2; D ambiguous. Germline CDR1 and CDR2: SGHDN and FVKESK. V was trimmed by 0 bases and J by 2 bases, leaving 4 bases between them. This CDR3 is built from 13 residues. Here the CDR3 reads CASSQDHNYGYTF. DNA for the CDR3: TGTGCCAGCAGCCAAGATCACAACTATGGCTACACCTTC.